Listed here are 20 T cell receptor beta chains from one sample, sequenced in a study of cytomegalovirus exposure and HLA in healthy donors. Researchers ran the PCR with 60 Vbeta and 13 Jbeta primers. Method: immunoSEQ multiplex PCR; TCRdb's copy keeps in-frame clones and lacks some. The sample carries fewer than 110,000 clones, roughly 80% recorded once. Sequenced material: PBMCs. The receptors come from a man aged 25 to 40 in good health and CMV-seropositive.

The rearrangement links TRBV7-9 to TRBJ1-1; D not certain. The germline V gene has CDR1 SEHNR and CDR2 FQNEAQ (reference sequence). The CDR3 contains 12 residues. With 4 bases removed from V and 7 bases from J, the gap between germline ends came to 10 bases. CDR3 protein: CASSWASGEAFF. CDR3 coding DNA: TGTGCCAGCAGCTGGGCGAGTGGTGAAGCTTTCTTT.

Only a few counts were recorded for this clone. DNA for the CDR3: TGTGCCAGCAGTTACTCACAGGGCTCCTACGAGCAGTACTTC. This translates into CASSYSQGSYEQYF. The rearrangement links TRBV6-5 to TRBJ2-7; weak D call: TRBD1 (6 bases). Germline CDR1 is MNHEY and CDR2 is SVGAGI. V lost 0 bases and J 0 bases, leaving 6 bases between the germline ends. CDR3 length: 14 residues.

The chain carries TRBV27 and TRBJ1-3, with 10 bases that match TRBD1. The junction had 10 bases not matched to a gene; V was cut back by 8 bases and J by 0 bases. The CDR3 is made up of 17 amino acids. In germline, CDR1 is MNHEY, CDR2 SMNVEV (reference sequence). CDR3 sequence (DNA): TGTGCCAGCGCCCCCGTGGGACAGGGGACCTCTGGAAACACCATATATTTT. Translation gives CASAPVGQGTSGNTIYF.

The gene calls are TRBV2 and TRBJ2-5, with D perhaps TRBD2 (5 bases). Per the germline V gene, CDR1 is SNHLY and CDR2 is FYNNEI. Deletions cut 6 bases from V and 2 bases from J, with 13 bases between. The CDR3 consists of 14 residues. For the CDR3, the DNA is TGTGCCAGCAGAAAAGACGGGAATCAAGAGACCCAGTACTTC. Translation: CASRKDGNQETQYF.

The chain carries TRBV9 and TRBJ2-7; TRBD1 aligns across 10 bases. Germline V gene lookup returns CDR1 SGDLS and CDR2 YYNGEE. V was clipped by 0 bases and J by 6 bases; unmatched bases: 3. This CDR3 comprises 14 residues. This chain's CDR3 is CASSVGWTGGEQYF. In DNA form, the CDR3 reads TGTGCCAGCAGCGTAGGGTGGACAGGGGGCGAGCAGTACTTC.

The chain is built from TRBV5-1 and TRBJ2-5; 11 bases fit TRBD2. The CDR3 runs to 17 residues. CDR1 is SGHRS and CDR2 is YFSETQ in the germline V gene. V lost 1 base and J lost 5; bases outside the gene matches: 10. CDR3 nucleotides: TGCGCCAGCAGCTTGACACTAGCGGGGGCCGGGGGGGAGACCCAGTACTTC. Its protein is CASSLTLAGAGGETQYF.

The chain carries TRBV5-1 and TRBJ2-5; no definite D call. The CDR3 totals 14 residues. V dropped 1 base and J dropped 4 bases, with 11 bases sitting between them. CDR1 SGHRS and CDR2 YFSETQ come from the germline V gene. Written as DNA, the CDR3 is TGCGCCAGCAGCTTGCGGTCCAATGGAGAGACCCAGTACTTC. Protein sequence: CASSLRSNGETQYF.

This chain joins TRBV5-1 and TRBJ2-4, with D possibly matching TRBD2 (6 bases). CDR3 length equals 13 residues. Germline loops: CDR1 SGHRS, CDR2 YFSETQ. V was cut by 2 bases and J by 8 bases, with 11 bases left in between. CDR3 coding DNA: TGCGCCAGCAGCTTTGGAGGAGGGGACATTCAGTACTTC. Residues: CASSFGGGDIQYF.

V and J are TRBV4-1 and TRBJ2-5; weak D call: TRBD1 (5 bases). Germline assignment: CDR1 MGHRA and CDR2 YSYEKL. V gave up 1 base and J gave up 2 bases, with 11 bases separating them. The CDR3 spans 15 residues. The DNA for the CDR3 is TGCGCCAGCAGCCAAGTTCAGGACACTCAAGAGACCCAGTACTTC. Translation gives CASSQVQDTQETQYF.

The chain employs TRBV27 and TRBJ2-5, with D unclear. Per the germline V gene, CDR1 is MNHEY and CDR2 is SMNVEV (reference sequence). The germline V and J ends were trimmed by 5 bases and 5 bases, with 12 bases remaining between them. This CDR3 contains 13 residues. CDR3 in amino acids: CASSPRFFETQYF. The CDR3 bases are TGTGCCAGCAGTCCCCGGTTTTTCGAGACCCAGTACTTC.

V gene TRBV11-2 combines with J gene TRBJ2-5; no reliable D call. V was cut by 1 base and J by 4 bases, with 13 bases left in between. Germline values: CDR1 SGHAT, CDR2 FQNNGV. The length of the CDR3 is 15 residues. The CDR3 loop is CASSLGSRNSETQYF. The CDR3 DNA is TGTGCCAGCAGCTTAGGGAGTCGGAATTCAGAGACCCAGTACTTC.

DNA of the CDR3: TGCGCCAGCAGCTTTACAAAATCCAGGACTAGCGGGGGGGGCGGTGAGACCCAGTACTTC. Its translation is CASSFTKSRTSGGGGETQYF. The rearrangement uses TRBV5-1 and TRBJ2-5; 15 nucleotides agree with TRBD2. V was clipped by 2 bases and J by 5 bases; unmatched bases: 16. Per germline, CDR1 SGHRS and CDR2 YFSETQ. The CDR3 loop spans 20 amino acids.

The chain employs TRBV30 and TRBJ1-2; D is possibly TRBD1 (5 bases). The V end lost 3 bases, the J end lost 8 bases, and 16 bases lay between the germline ends. Germline values: CDR1 GTSNPN, CDR2 SVGIG (reference sequence). The CDR3 spans 13 residues. The CDR3 DNA sequence: TGTGCCTGGAGCCGATCCGGGGGAGAGGGCTACACCTTC. Its protein is CAWSRSGGEGYTF.

The count of this clone is one. The chain has TRBV9 and TRBJ1-1; possibly TRBD1 for D (6 bases). The CDR3 consists of 14 residues. Germline CDR1 reads SGDLS; CDR2 reads YYNGEE. The V gene lost 4 bases and the J gene lost 3 bases, with 13 bases spanning the gap. The CDR3 bases are TGTGCCAGCAGCCCCCGACCAGGGGACACTGAAGCTTTCTTT. The encoded protein is CASSPRPGDTEAFF.

The V and J genes are TRBV15 and TRBJ1-1, with no clear D. CDR3 size: 13 residues. The germline CDR1 and CDR2 sequences are LNHNV and YYDKDF (reference sequence). Trimming removed 8 bases at V and 7 bases at J, with 17 bases between. CDR3 nucleotide sequence: TGTGCCACCCGCCGGGATTGGGATGATGAAGCTTTCTTT. Translating gives CATRRDWDDEAFF.

This clone was seen a single time. J is TRBJ1-1 and V is TRBV19; no definite D call. The length of the CDR3 is 13 residues. Per germline, CDR1 LNHDA and CDR2 SQIVND (reference sequence). V was cut by 9 bases and J by 6 bases, with 17 bases left in between. The CDR3 DNA reads as TGTGCCAGCGAGACCGAGGAGGTGGCTGAAGCTTTCTTT. Translated, it gives CASETEEVAEAFF.

This clone was recorded only once. The chain employs TRBV5-1 and TRBJ2-3; possibly TRBD2 for D (6 bases). V was cut by 6 bases and J by 0 bases, with 11 bases left in between. Germline assignment: CDR1 SGHRS and CDR2 YFSETQ. This CDR3 region has 14 residues. The CDR3 reads CASKWGESTDTQYF. As DNA, the CDR3 is TGCGCCAGCAAGTGGGGGGAGAGCACAGATACGCAGTATTTT.

The genes are TRBV6-5 and TRBJ1-2, with 7 bases lining up with TRBD1. The CDR3 runs to 13 residues. CDR1 is MNHEY, CDR2 SVGAGI, per germline. V gave up 7 bases and J gave up 2 bases; unmatched junction bases: 4. For the CDR3, the DNA is TGTGCCAGCACCGAGACAGGGAACTATGGCTACACCTTC. Protein product: CASTETGNYGYTF.

This clone was seen only once. The chain recombines TRBV11-2 with TRBJ2-7; 7 bases agree with TRBD1. This CDR3 has 14 residues. The V segment lost 1 base and the J segment 6 bases; nucleotides outside the gene matches: 6. Germline values: CDR1 SGHAT, CDR2 FQNNGV. For the CDR3, the DNA is TGTGCCAGCAGCTTAGCCTCGACAGGGCTCGAGCAGTACTTC. Its protein product is CASSLASTGLEQYF.

A word on this clone: Its ends do not fully match the called genes, so a read error is possible. This chain joins TRBV7-9 and TRBJ1-5; TRBD1 aligns across 7 bases. The V gene's germline CDR1 is SEHNR and CDR2 FQNEAQ (reference sequence). This CDR3 is 16 amino acids long. CDR3 residues: CSSSAGTDVSNQPQHF. Here the CDR3 DNA reads TGTTCCAGCAGCGCTGGGACAGACGTTAGCAATCAGCCCCAGCATTTT.